This entry lists 3 T cell receptor beta chains sequenced from one sample in a study of T-cell memory formation after mild COVID-19. TCRdb recomputed calls from the 5' RACE reads with MiXCR, one row per CDR3 protein. Here the sample spans around 300,000 distinct CDR3 sequences, roughly 13% being singletons. Sample: PBMCs or a T cell subset sorted from them (not recorded which). The receptor set was obtained from a man aged 18 to 29 who had mild COVID-19 (a few samples of this study predate the infection). Cell type and time point are not known.

The rearrangement links TRBV7-2 to TRBJ2-3; 8 bases are a match to TRBD1. The CDR3 has 14 residues. Germline V gene data show CDR1 as SGHTA and CDR2 as FQGNSA. V lost 4 bases to trimming and J lost 6 bases; unmatched junction nucleotides: 6. Here the CDR3 reads CASSSRTGTDTQYF. The CDR3, as DNA: TGTGCCAGCAGCTCTAGGACAGGGACCGATACGCAGTATTTT.

This sequence joins TRBV7-6 and TRBJ2-3; TRBD1 agrees at 8 bases. V lost 1 base, J lost 2 bases, and 5 bases stayed unmatched. Germline V gene sequence: CDR1 SGHVS, CDR2 FNYEAQ. This CDR3 comprises 16 residues. CDR3 DNA: TGTGCCAGCAGCTTAGATGCAGGGGGCATCACAGATACGCAGTATTTT. This gives the protein CASSLDAGGITDTQYF.

This clonotype was seen only a few times. The chain employs TRBV20-1 and TRBJ2-1; D might be TRBD2 (5 bases). The CDR3 has 11 amino acids. Germline V gives CDR1 DFQATT, CDR2 SNEGSKA (reference sequence). Deletions cut 3 bases from V and 9 bases from J, with 9 bases between. The CDR3 reads CSASIAGEQFF. The CDR3 DNA reads as TGCAGTGCTAGCATTGCGGGTGAGCAGTTCTTC.